This T cell receptor beta chain derives from a study of T-cell memory formation after mild COVID-19. Study-level background: Clustering of TCRs was largely donor specific. Study-level points and caveats: Some responding clones appeared in pre-infection memory, suggesting cross-reactive memory joined. There was no confirmation that second-wave clones peaking on day 37 were SARS-CoV-2 specific.

With regard to this clonotype: Its antigen remains unidentified.

TCRdb reanalysed the 5' RACE reads using MiXCR and keeps one entry per CDR3 protein. Of about 430,000 distinct CDR3 sequences in the sample, 24% are singletons; the top ten hold about 8.7%. The CDR3 length is 15 residues. After removal of 3 bases from V and 6 bases from J, the junction contained 8 bases not matched to a gene. This clonotype was obtained from an adult woman who had mild COVID-19 (a few samples of this study predate the infection). Cell type and time point are not known. The J gene is TRBJ2-1, the V gene TRBV12-3 or TRBV12-4, with 7 bases aligning to TRBD2. The sample was PBMCs or a T cell subset sorted from them (not recorded which). The CDR3 DNA is TGTGCCAGCAGTTTTAGCGGCGGGAGTTCCAATGAGCAGTTCTTC. Translation gives CASSFSGGSSNEQFF.